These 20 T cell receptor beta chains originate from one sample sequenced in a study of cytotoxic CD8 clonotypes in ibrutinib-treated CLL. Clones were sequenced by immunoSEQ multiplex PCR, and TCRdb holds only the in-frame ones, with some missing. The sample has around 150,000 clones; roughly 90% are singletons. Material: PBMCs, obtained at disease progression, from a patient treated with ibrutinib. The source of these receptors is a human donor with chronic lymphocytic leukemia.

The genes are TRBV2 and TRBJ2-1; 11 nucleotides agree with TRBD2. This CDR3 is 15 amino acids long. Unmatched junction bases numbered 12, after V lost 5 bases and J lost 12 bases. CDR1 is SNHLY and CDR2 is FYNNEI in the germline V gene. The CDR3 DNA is TGTGCCAGCAGTTCGACTAGCGGGACGCGGGGCGGGCAGTTCTTC. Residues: CASSSTSGTRGGQFF.

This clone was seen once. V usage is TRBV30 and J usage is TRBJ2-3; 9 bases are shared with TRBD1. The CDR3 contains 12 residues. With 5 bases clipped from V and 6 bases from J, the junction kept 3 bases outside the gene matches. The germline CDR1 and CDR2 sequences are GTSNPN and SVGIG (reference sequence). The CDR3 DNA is TGTGCCTGGGACAGGGGGTCGGATACGCAGTATTTT. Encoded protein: CAWDRGSDTQYF.

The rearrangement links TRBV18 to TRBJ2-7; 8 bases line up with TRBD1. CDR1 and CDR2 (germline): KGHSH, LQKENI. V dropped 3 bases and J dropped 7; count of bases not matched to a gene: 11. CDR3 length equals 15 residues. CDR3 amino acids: CASSPLGQVTHEQYF. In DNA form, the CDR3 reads TGTGCCAGCTCACCTCTGGGACAGGTAACTCATGAGCAGTACTTC.

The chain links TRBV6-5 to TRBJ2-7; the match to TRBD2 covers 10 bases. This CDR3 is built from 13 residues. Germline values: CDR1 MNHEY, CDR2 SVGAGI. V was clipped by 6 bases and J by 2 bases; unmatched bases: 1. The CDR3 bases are TGTGCCAGCAGGCTAGCGGGAGCCTACGAGCAGTACTTC. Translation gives CASRLAGAYEQYF.

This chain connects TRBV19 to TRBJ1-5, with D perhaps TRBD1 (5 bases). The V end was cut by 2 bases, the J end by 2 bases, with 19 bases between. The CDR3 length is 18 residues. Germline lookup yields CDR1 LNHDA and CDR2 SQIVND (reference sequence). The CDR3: CASSILPGQGGGNQPQHF. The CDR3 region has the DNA TGTGCCAGTAGTATATTGCCCGGCCAGGGAGGGGGCAATCAGCCCCAGCATTTT. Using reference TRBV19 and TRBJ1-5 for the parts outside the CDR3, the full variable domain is DGGITQSPKYLFRKEGQNVTLSCEQNLNHDAMYWYRQDPGQGLRLIYYSQIVNDFQKGDIAEGYSVSREKKESFPLTVTSAQKNPTAFYLCASSILPGQGGGNQPQHFGDGTRLSIL.

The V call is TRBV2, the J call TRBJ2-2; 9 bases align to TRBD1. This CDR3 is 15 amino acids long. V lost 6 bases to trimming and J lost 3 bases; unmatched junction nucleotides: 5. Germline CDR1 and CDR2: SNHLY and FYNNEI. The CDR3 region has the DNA TGTGCCAGCAGAGCGGGACAGGGATACACCGGGGAGCTGTTTTTT. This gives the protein CASRAGQGYTGELFF.

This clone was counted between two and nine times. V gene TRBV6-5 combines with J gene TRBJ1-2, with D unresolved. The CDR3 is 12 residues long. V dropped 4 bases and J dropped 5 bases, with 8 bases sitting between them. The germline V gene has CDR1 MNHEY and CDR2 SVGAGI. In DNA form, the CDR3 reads TGTGCCAGCAGTTTCAAGGGTTATGGCTACACCTTC. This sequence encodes CASSFKGYGYTF.

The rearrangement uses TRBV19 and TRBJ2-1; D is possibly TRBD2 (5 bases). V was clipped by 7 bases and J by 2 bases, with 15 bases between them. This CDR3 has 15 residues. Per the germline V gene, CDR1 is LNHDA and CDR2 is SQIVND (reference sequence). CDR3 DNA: TGTGCCAGTACAAGCGCGGGTCTGCCCTACAATGAGCAGTTCTTC. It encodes CASTSAGLPYNEQFF.

The CDR3 DNA reads TGTGCCAGCAGTTCTCCCCGGGGGGCAGATACGCAGTATTTT. Translated, it gives CASSSPRGADTQYF. This chain connects TRBV27 to TRBJ2-3; TRBD2 matches 7 bases. CDR1 and CDR2 (germline): MNHEY, SMNVEV (reference sequence). There are 14 residues in the CDR3. Trimming at V came to 4 bases and at J to 4 bases, leaving 5 bases not matched to a gene.

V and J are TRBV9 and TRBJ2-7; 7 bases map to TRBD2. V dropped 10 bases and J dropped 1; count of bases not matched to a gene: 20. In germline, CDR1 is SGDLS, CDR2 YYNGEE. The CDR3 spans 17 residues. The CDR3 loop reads CAGGTIIFNASSYEQYF. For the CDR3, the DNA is TGTGCCGGCGGGACTATTATATTCAATGCGTCGTCCTACGAGCAGTACTTC.

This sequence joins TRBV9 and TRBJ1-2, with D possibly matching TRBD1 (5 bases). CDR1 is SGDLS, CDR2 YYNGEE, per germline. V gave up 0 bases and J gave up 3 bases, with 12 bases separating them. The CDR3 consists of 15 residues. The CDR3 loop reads CASSVVRDLDYGYTF. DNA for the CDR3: TGTGCCAGCAGCGTAGTCCGGGACCTAGACTATGGCTACACCTTC.

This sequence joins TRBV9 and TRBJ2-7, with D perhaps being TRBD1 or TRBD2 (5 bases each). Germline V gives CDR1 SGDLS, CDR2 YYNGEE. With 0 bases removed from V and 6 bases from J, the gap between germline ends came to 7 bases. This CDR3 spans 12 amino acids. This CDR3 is CASSVARGEQYF. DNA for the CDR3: TGTGCCAGCAGCGTAGCGAGGGGCGAGCAGTACTTC.

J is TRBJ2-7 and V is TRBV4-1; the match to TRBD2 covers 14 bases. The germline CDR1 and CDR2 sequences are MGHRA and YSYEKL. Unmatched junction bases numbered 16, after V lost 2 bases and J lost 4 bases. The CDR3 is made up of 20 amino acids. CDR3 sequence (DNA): TGCGCCAGCAGCCAAAACTCAGGGACTAGCGGGAGAGGAAGATTGTACGAGCAGTACTTC. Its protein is CASSQNSGTSGRGRLYEQYF.

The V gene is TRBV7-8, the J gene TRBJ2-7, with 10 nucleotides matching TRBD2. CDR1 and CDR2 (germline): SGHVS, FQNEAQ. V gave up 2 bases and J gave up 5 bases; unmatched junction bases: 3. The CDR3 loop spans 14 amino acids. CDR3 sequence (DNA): TGTGCCAGCAGCTTAAAGCGGGAGGGCAACGAGCAGTACTTC. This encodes CASSLKREGNEQYF.

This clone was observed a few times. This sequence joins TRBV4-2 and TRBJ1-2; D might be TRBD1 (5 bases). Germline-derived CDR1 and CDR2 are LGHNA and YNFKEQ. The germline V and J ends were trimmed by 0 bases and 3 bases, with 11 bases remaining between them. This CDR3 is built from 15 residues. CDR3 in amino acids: CASSQEVRADYGYTF. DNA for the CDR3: TGTGCCAGCAGCCAAGAGGTCAGGGCGGACTATGGCTACACCTTC.

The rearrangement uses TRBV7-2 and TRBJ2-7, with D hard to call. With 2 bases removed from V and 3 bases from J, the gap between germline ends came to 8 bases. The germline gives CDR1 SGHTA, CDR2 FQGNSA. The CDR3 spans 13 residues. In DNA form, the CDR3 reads TGTGCCAGCAGCTTATACCGGAACTACGAGCAGTACTTC. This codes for CASSLYRNYEQYF.

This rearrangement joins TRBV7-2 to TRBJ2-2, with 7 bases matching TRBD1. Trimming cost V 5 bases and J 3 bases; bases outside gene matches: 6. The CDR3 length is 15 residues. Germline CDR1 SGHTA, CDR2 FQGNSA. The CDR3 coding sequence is TGTGCCAGCAGCCCCGGGACAGAATACACCGGGGAGCTGTTTTTT. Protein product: CASSPGTEYTGELFF.

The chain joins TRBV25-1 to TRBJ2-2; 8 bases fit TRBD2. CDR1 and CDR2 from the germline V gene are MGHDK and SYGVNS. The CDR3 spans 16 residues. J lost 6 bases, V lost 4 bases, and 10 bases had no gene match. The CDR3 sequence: CASSGRLQREPGELFF. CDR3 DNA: TGTGCCAGCAGTGGACGACTCCAGCGGGAGCCCGGGGAGCTGTTTTTT.

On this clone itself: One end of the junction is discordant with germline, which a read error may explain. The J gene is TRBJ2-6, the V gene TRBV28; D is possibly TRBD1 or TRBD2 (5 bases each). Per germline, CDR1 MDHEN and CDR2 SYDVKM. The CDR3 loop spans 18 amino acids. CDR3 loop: CASSLWGPTGTGTNVLTF. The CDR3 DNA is TGTGCCAGCAGTTTATGGGGACCTACAGGAACTGGGACCAACGTCCTGACTTTC.

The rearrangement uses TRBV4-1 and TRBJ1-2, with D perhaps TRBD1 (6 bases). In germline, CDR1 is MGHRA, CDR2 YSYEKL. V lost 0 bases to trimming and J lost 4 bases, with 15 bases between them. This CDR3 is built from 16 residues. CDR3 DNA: TGCGCCAGCAGCCAAGATCGTTGGGGGCAAGGCTATGGCTACACCTTC. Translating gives CASSQDRWGQGYGYTF.